The 14 T cell receptor beta chains presented below share a single source sample, sequenced in a study of cytomegalovirus exposure and HLA in healthy donors. The study ran its PCR with 60 Vbeta and 13 Jbeta primers. The method was immunoSEQ multiplex PCR; TCRdb's version includes in-frame clones alone and lacks a portion of them. Of 150,000 to 170,000 clones in the sample, 65% to 80% are singletons; the top ten hold 2.5% to 3%. Sequenced material: PBMCs. The receptors here all came from a young man in good health and CMV-seronegative.

The chain carries TRBV2 and TRBJ2-7; no firm D call. CDR1 and CDR2 (germline): SNHLY, FYNNEI. There are 11 residues in the CDR3. V lost 7 bases to trimming and J lost 3 bases, with 7 bases between them. The CDR3 protein is CASNSFYEQYF. The CDR3, as DNA: TGTGCCAGCAACTCCTTCTACGAGCAGTACTTC.

J is TRBJ1-2 and V is TRBV6-5; D remains ambiguous. Germline CDR1 MNHEY, CDR2 SVGAGI. The V end was cut by 2 bases, the J end by 2 bases, with 9 bases between. This CDR3 region has 14 residues. CDR3 in amino acids: CASSYDPGNYGYTF. The CDR3 bases are TGTGCCAGCAGTTACGATCCGGGGAACTATGGCTACACCTTC.

The sample holds a few counts of this clone. CDR3 sequence (DNA): TGCGCCAGCAGCTTGAATAGCGGGGGGCACCAAGAGACCCAGTACTTC. Protein: CASSLNSGGHQETQYF. The V and J genes are TRBV5-1 and TRBJ2-5, with 10 bases fitting TRBD2. The germline V gene encodes CDR1 SGHRS and CDR2 YFSETQ. The CDR3 extends over 16 amino acids. V lost 1 base to trimming and J lost 0 bases; unmatched junction nucleotides: 3. The entire variable domain, with the rest obtained from reference TRBV5-1 and TRBJ2-5, is as follows: KAGVTQTPRYLIKTRGQQVTLSCSPISGHRSVSWYQQTPGQGLQFLFEYFSETQRNKGNFPGRFSGRQFSNSRSEMNVSTLELGDSALYLCASSLNSGGHQETQYFGPGTRLLVL.

V usage is TRBV6-5 and J usage is TRBJ1-4; 7 bases agree with TRBD1. CDR1 is MNHEY, CDR2 SVGAGI, per germline. J gave up 7 bases and V 0 bases, and 8 bases lay outside the gene matches. The CDR3 covers 16 residues. CDR3 loop: CASSYSSYRGSEKLFF. The CDR3 nucleotides are TGTGCCAGCAGTTACTCGAGTTACAGGGGAAGTGAAAAACTGTTTTTT.

This chain joins TRBV6-5 and TRBJ1-2; 9 bases align to TRBD1. Per germline, CDR1 MNHEY and CDR2 SVGAGI. This CDR3 comprises 16 residues. V lost 0 bases and J lost 4; bases outside the gene matches: 6. For the CDR3, the DNA is TGTGCCAGCAGTTACTCGGTCGGGACAGGGAGCTATGGCTACACCTTC. Protein product: CASSYSVGTGSYGYTF.

V gene TRBV19 combines with J gene TRBJ1-5; 8 positions match TRBD1. Germline V gene sequence: CDR1 LNHDA, CDR2 SQIVND (reference sequence). Losses at the gene ends were 7 bases for V and 2 bases for J; bases not matched to a gene: 7. This CDR3 has 15 amino acids. The CDR3 bases are TGTGCCAGTACCCCATCGGGACAGGGCAATCAGCCCCAGCATTTT. Translated: CASTPSGQGNQPQHF. The full variable domain, completed using reference TRBV19 and TRBJ1-5, is DGGITQSPKYLFRKEGQNVTLSCEQNLNHDAMYWYRQDPGQGLRLIYYSQIVNDFQKGDIAEGYSVSREKKESFPLTVTSAQKNPTAFYLCASTPSGQGNQPQHFGDGTRLSIL.

The chain joins TRBV5-1 to TRBJ2-6; TRBD2 is a possible D gene (5 bases). The germline CDR1 and CDR2 sequences are SGHRS and YFSETQ. The CDR3 consists of 16 residues. V lost 0 bases and J 0 bases, leaving 7 bases between the germline ends. The CDR3: CASSLDGLSGANVLTF. The DNA of the CDR3 is TGCGCCAGCAGCTTGGATGGACTCTCTGGGGCCAACGTCCTGACTTTC.

The chain combines TRBV7-8 with TRBJ2-2; 8 nucleotides agree with TRBD2. Trimming took 1 base from V and 0 from J; bases not matched to a gene: 1. Per germline, CDR1 SGHVS and CDR2 FQNEAQ. The CDR3 runs to 16 residues. The CDR3 sequence: CASSLVSGANTGELFF. CDR3 DNA sequence: TGTGCCAGCAGCTTAGTTAGCGGGGCGAACACCGGGGAGCTGTTTTTT.

This chain uses TRBV7-9 with TRBJ2-7, with D perhaps TRBD1 (5 bases). The ends were cut back, 1 base at V and 3 bases at J, with 16 bases in the middle. Germline V gene sequence: CDR1 SEHNR, CDR2 FQNEAQ (reference sequence). This CDR3 contains 16 residues. The CDR3 sequence is CASSLEGPGRGYEQYF. Written as DNA, the CDR3 is TGTGCCAGCAGCTTAGAGGGGCCCGGAAGGGGCTACGAGCAGTACTTC.

Details on this clone: Other nucleotide sequences from this sample produce the same CDR3. This rearrangement joins TRBV10-2 to TRBJ2-2; D is uncertain. The CDR3 consists of 14 residues. V lost 6 bases, J lost 2 bases, and 10 bases lay in between. Germline lookup yields CDR1 WSHSY and CDR2 SAAADI. CDR3 sequence: CASRETANTGELFF. The CDR3 DNA follows: TGCGCCAGCAGGGAAACAGCCAACACCGGGGAGCTGTTTTTT.

V usage is TRBV5-5 and J usage is TRBJ1-3, with a tentative D call TRBD1 (5 bases). The germline CDR1 and CDR2 sequences are SGHKS and YYEKEE (reference sequence). The V gene lost 3 bases and the J gene lost 4 bases, with 20 bases spanning the gap. The CDR3 has 17 amino acids. The CDR3: CASSSGTSPVAGNTIYF. CDR3 in DNA: TGTGCCAGCAGCTCCGGGACTTCCCCCGTGGCAGGAAACACCATATATTTT.

The J gene is TRBJ2-2, the V gene TRBV6-5; maybe TRBD1 (6 bases). The CDR3 loop spans 15 amino acids. Between the trimmed V and J ends, which lost 5 bases and 1 base, there was a span of 11 bases. Germline V gene lookup returns CDR1 MNHEY and CDR2 SVGAGI. CDR3 nucleotides: TGTGCCAGCAGTCCCAGGGGCAGGAACACCGGGGAGCTGTTTTTT. Protein product: CASSPRGRNTGELFF.

The V gene is TRBV7-2, the J gene TRBJ1-1, with unresolved D. The CDR3 is 16 residues long. Germline V gene sequence: CDR1 SGHTA, CDR2 FQGNSA. The V end lost 5 bases, the J end lost 0 bases, and 16 bases lay between the germline ends. The CDR3 coding sequence is TGTGCCAGCAGCCCCGGGTCCGTCACGGTGAACACTGAAGCTTTCTTT. This encodes CASSPGSVTVNTEAFF.

Only one count was recorded for this clone. The genes are TRBV10-3 and TRBJ1-5; D might be TRBD1 (6 bases). The germline CDR1 and CDR2 sequences are ENHRY and SYGVKD. The V end lost 3 bases, the J end lost 3 bases, and 12 bases lay between the germline ends. The CDR3 covers 15 residues. The CDR3 nucleotides are TGTGCCATCAGTGATTCCACAGGGTCCAATCAGCCCCAGCATTTT. Its translation: CAISDSTGSNQPQHF.